This T cell receptor (beta chain) emerged from a study of blood T cells in healthy people across ages. Then a second PCR, running roughly 7 to 11 cycles, was carried out with a sample-barcoded 5' primer and a J-beta primer mix. MiXCR was run by TCRdb on the 5' RACE reads, yielding one entry per CDR3 protein. The sample shows hundreds of thousands of distinct CDR3 sequences, under 25% of them seen only once. The V segment lost 6 bases and the J segment 3 bases; nucleotides outside the gene matches: 7. CDR3 length: 15 residues. The receptor was derived from an older man in good health. V usage is TRBV12-3 or TRBV12-4 and J usage is TRBJ2-7; the match to TRBD2 covers 11 bases. Sequenced material: blood. CDR3 DNA: TGTGCCAGCAGGCCTAGCGGGAGGCACGACTACGAGCAGTACTTC. As protein: CASRPSGRHDYEQYF.